The 3 T cell receptor beta chains below all came from one sample that was sequenced in a study of cytomegalovirus exposure and HLA in healthy donors. Both 60 Vbeta primers and 13 Jbeta primers went into the PCR. Profiled with immunoSEQ multiplex PCR; TCRdb holds only in-frame clones, not every one. The repertoire consists of some 110,000 clones, with roughly 66% occurring once and the leading ten covering roughly 2.4%. Sequencing input: PBMCs. The receptors originated from a woman in her 30s in good health and CMV-seronegative.

This clone was found a few times. The CDR3: CASSERVFLDNEQFF. The CDR3 region has the DNA TGTGCCAGTAGTGAGAGGGTATTTTTAGACAATGAGCAGTTCTTC. V gene TRBV19 combines with J gene TRBJ2-1; TRBD2 is a possible D gene (5 bases). Germline values: CDR1 LNHDA, CDR2 SQIVND (reference sequence). The V end lost 5 bases, the J end lost 5 bases, and 16 bases lay between the germline ends. The CDR3 runs 15 residues.

V and J are TRBV10-3 and TRBJ2-1, with TRBD2 identical over 12 bases. The V gene's germline CDR1 is ENHRY and CDR2 SYGVKD. Trimming took 6 bases from V and 8 from J; bases not matched to a gene: 8. CDR3 size: 15 residues. The CDR3 region has the DNA TGTGCCATCAGCGGACTAGCGGGAAGTCACGATGAGCAGTTCTTC. Its protein product is CAISGLAGSHDEQFF.

V and J are TRBV6-5 and TRBJ2-7, with D perhaps matching TRBD1 (6 bases). This CDR3 is 14 amino acids long. The germline V and J ends were trimmed by 6 bases and 2 bases, with 14 bases remaining between them. Germline loops: CDR1 MNHEY, CDR2 SVGAGI. The CDR3 loop is CASRPQGAAYEQYF. DNA for the CDR3: TGTGCCAGCAGACCACAGGGTGCCGCCTACGAGCAGTACTTC.